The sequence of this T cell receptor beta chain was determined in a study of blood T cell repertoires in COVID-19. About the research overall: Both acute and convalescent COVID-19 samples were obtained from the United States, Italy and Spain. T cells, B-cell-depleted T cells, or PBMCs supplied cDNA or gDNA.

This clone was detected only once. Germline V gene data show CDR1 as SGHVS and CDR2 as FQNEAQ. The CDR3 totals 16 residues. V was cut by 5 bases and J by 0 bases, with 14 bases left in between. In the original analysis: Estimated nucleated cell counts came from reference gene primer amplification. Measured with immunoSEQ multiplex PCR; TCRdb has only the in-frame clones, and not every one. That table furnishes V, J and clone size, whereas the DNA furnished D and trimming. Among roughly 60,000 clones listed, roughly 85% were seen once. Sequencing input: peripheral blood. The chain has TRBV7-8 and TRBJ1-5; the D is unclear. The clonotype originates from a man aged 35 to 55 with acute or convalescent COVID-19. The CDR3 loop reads CASSPREGSSNQPQHF. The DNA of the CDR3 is TGTGCCAGCAGCCCCCGGGAAGGGAGTAGCAATCAGCCCCAGCATTTT.